The next 20 T cell receptor beta chains were all read from a single sample in a study of T cell changes during pregnancy in multiple sclerosis. Clones were sequenced by immunoSEQ multiplex PCR, and TCRdb holds only the in-frame ones, with some missing. In the table there are about 27,000 clones, about 90% of which are singletons. Here the sequenced sample was CD8+ T cells from peripheral blood mononuclear cells, taken in the second trimester of pregnancy. Receptor source: a female donor with multiple sclerosis, enrolled in a pregnancy study.

This clone was seen more than once but under ten times. The rearrangement uses TRBV4-2 and TRBJ2-2; tentatively, D is TRBD1 (5 bases). Germline V lookup: CDR1 LGHNA, CDR2 YNFKEQ. The CDR3 sequence is 16 residues long. Between the trimmed V and J ends, which lost 3 bases and 6 bases, there was a span of 17 bases. The CDR3 DNA reads TGTGCCAGCAGCCACACACAGGACGGCAGCTCCGGGGAGCTGTTTTTT. Its translation is CASSHTQDGSSGELFF.

The chain uses TRBV25-1 and TRBJ1-1; a weak D match, TRBD1 (5 bases). CDR3 length equals 18 residues. Germline V gene sequence: CDR1 MGHDK, CDR2 SYGVNS. V was shortened by 1 base and J by 4 bases, with 22 bases between the two germline ends. This CDR3 is CASSEWGGITLGGTEAFF. CDR3 coding DNA: TGTGCCAGCAGTGAATGGGGGGGGATCACCCTTGGAGGCACTGAAGCTTTCTTT.

The chain uses TRBV19 and TRBJ1-4; 8 bases line up with TRBD1. This CDR3 is built from 16 residues. Germline V CDR1 and CDR2: LNHDA, SQIVND (reference sequence). With V trimmed by 5 bases and J by 7 bases, 12 bases remained unmatched. This CDR3 is CASSSTIGTGSEKLFF. The CDR3 DNA follows: TGTGCCAGTAGTTCTACCATCGGGACAGGCAGTGAAAAACTGTTTTTT.

The chain links TRBV9 to TRBJ2-3, with 7 bases lining up with TRBD1. Germline values: CDR1 SGDLS, CDR2 YYNGEE. V lost 6 bases, J lost 3 bases, and 16 bases stayed unmatched. The length of the CDR3 is 17 residues. The CDR3 nucleotides read TGTGCCAGCAACCTCTCCGGGAAAGGGGGCCAAACAGATACGCAGTATTTT. The encoded protein is CASNLSGKGGQTDTQYF. Together with reference TRBV9 and TRBJ2-3, the CDR3 gives the full variable domain: DSGVTQTPKHLITATGQRVTLRCSPRSGDLSVYWYQQSLDQGLQFLIQYYNGEERAKGNILERFSAQQFPDLHSELNLSSLELGDSALYFCASNLSGKGGQTDTQYFGPGTRLTVL.

This chain links TRBV6-1 with TRBJ2-6, with 7 bases lining up with TRBD2. The J segment lost 1 base and the V segment lost 8 bases, leaving 5 bases of the junction unmatched. The V gene's germline CDR1 is MNHNS and CDR2 SASEGT. This CDR3 is 15 amino acids long. The CDR3 protein is CASAERGSGANVLTF. CDR3 nucleotides: TGTGCCAGCGCCGAGCGGGGTTCTGGGGCCAACGTCCTGACTTTC.

The rearrangement links TRBV27 to TRBJ2-1; TRBD1 matches at 9 bases. This CDR3 comprises 15 residues. Germline CDR1 MNHEY, CDR2 SMNVEV (reference sequence). The J segment lost 4 bases and the V segment lost 7 bases, leaving 8 bases of the junction unmatched. CDR3 DNA sequence: TGTGCCAGCACCTTGGACAGGGGTGGATACAATGAGCAGTTCTTC. Translated, it gives CASTLDRGGYNEQFF.

The chain is built from TRBV6-5 and TRBJ2-1; 8 bases align to TRBD1. With V trimmed by 2 bases and J by 0 bases, 3 bases remained unmatched. This CDR3 is 16 amino acids long. Germline-derived CDR1 and CDR2 are MNHEY and SVGAGI. CDR3 coding DNA: TGTGCCAGCAGTTACCGACAGGGGAGCTCCTACAATGAGCAGTTCTTC. It codes for CASSYRQGSSYNEQFF.

This chain uses TRBV4-1 with TRBJ2-5; unclear D gene. The germline CDR1 and CDR2 sequences are MGHRA and YSYEKL. The germline V and J ends were trimmed by 2 bases and 5 bases, with 9 bases remaining between them. This CDR3 is 13 amino acids long. CDR3 residues: CASSQRVRETQYF. The CDR3 DNA sequence: TGCGCCAGCAGCCAACGGGTAAGGGAGACCCAGTACTTC.

The chain joins TRBV2 to TRBJ2-1; a possible D gene is TRBD1 (6 bases). Germline CDR1 reads SNHLY; CDR2 reads FYNNEI. The V end lost 10 bases, the J end lost 9 bases, and 19 bases lay between the germline ends. CDR3 length: 13 amino acids. This chain's CDR3 is CATLQVTGTEQFF. DNA of the CDR3: TGTGCCACCCTCCAGGTAACAGGGACTGAGCAGTTCTTC.

This clone was seen more than once but under ten times. J is TRBJ2-7 and V is TRBV6-1; D unclear. Trimming cost V 5 bases and J 2 bases, with 10 bases left between them. Germline V CDR1 and CDR2: MNHNS, SASEGT. This CDR3 region has 13 residues. The CDR3 region has the DNA TGTGCCAGCAGTCCCGCGATGGCCTACGAGCAGTACTTC. Residues: CASSPAMAYEQYF.

The genes are TRBV27 and TRBJ1-2, with D hard to call. Germline lookup yields CDR1 MNHEY and CDR2 SMNVEV (reference sequence). CDR3 length equals 15 residues. V lost 2 bases and J 4 bases, leaving 14 bases between the germline ends. CDR3 amino acids: CASSLQTPPIYGYTF. In DNA form, the CDR3 reads TGTGCCAGCAGTTTACAGACACCGCCTATCTATGGCTACACCTTC.

This chain connects TRBV15 to TRBJ2-7; possibly TRBD2 for D (8 bases). Germline V gene data show CDR1 as LNHNV and CDR2 as YYDKDF (reference sequence). There are 16 residues in the CDR3. Trimming took 3 bases from V and 0 from J, leaving 15 bases between them. As DNA, the CDR3 is TGTGCCACCAGCAGCCGCGGGGGGACAGCCTCCTACGAGCAGTACTTC. Translation: CATSSRGGTASYEQYF.

This chain links TRBV11-3 with TRBJ2-7, with D possibly matching TRBD1 (5 bases). V was pared by 5 bases and J by 3 bases, with 11 bases between. CDR3 length: 13 amino acids. CDR1 SGHNT and CDR2 YENEEA come from the germline V gene. Written as DNA, the CDR3 is TGTGCCAGCAGCAAACACGACAGCTACGAGCAGTACTTC. This gives the protein CASSKHDSYEQYF. Filled out from reference TRBV11-3 and TRBJ2-7, the complete variable domain reads EAGVVQSPRYKIIEKKQPVAFWCNPISGHNTLYWYLQNLGQGPELLIRYENEEAVDDSQLPKDRFSAERLKGVDSTLKIQPAELGDSAVYLCASSKHDSYEQYFGPGTRLTVT.

J is TRBJ2-7 and V is TRBV2; D perhaps matches TRBD2 (6 bases). Trimming removed 8 bases at V and 3 bases at J, with 17 bases between. The CDR3 runs to 14 residues. Germline CDR1 is SNHLY and CDR2 is FYNNEI. CDR3 nucleotide sequence: TGTGCCAGCTCCCCGGCGGGGAATGTCTACGAGCAGTACTTC. Translating it yields CASSPAGNVYEQYF.

This clone was picked up a small number of times. The chain combines TRBV7-9 with TRBJ1-1; D unclear. Germline V gene sequence: CDR1 SEHNR, CDR2 FQNEAQ (reference sequence). The CDR3 has 15 residues. Trimming cost V 3 bases and J 3 bases, with 14 bases left between them. The CDR3, as DNA: TGTGCCAGCAGCTTCGTTAAGCCCGGGGACACTGAAGCTTTCTTT. It codes for CASSFVKPGDTEAFF.

This clone was detected only once. The chain links TRBV19 to TRBJ2-1; 7 nucleotides agree with TRBD1. This CDR3 has 15 residues. Trimming cost V 1 base and J 4 bases; bases outside gene matches: 4. Looked up from germline, CDR1 is LNHDA and CDR2 is SQIVND (reference sequence). The CDR3 sequence is CASSIVPGQYNEQFF. The CDR3 DNA follows: TGTGCCAGTAGTATAGTCCCGGGACAGTACAATGAGCAGTTCTTC.

This clone has only one observation. CDR3 sequence (DNA): TGTGCAAGTCGCTCCAGGTGGTGTGGAAACACCATATATTTT. It specifies CASRSRWCGNTIYF. This sequence joins TRBV12-2 and TRBJ1-3; the table's D call TRBD1 went unverified against the DNA. TRBV12-2 is recorded as a pseudogene. This CDR3 has 14 amino acids.

The chain joins TRBV4-1 to TRBJ1-1, with D hard to call. Germline loops: CDR1 MGHRA, CDR2 YSYEKL. This CDR3 region has 14 residues. The V gene lost 3 bases and the J gene lost 7 bases, with 15 bases spanning the gap. The CDR3 here is CASSHLGSGVEAFF. CDR3 DNA sequence: TGCGCCAGCAGCCACCTGGGTTCGGGAGTTGAAGCTTTCTTT.

The chain couples TRBV6-5 to TRBJ1-4; tentatively, D is TRBD1 (5 bases). V dropped 9 bases and J dropped 11 bases, with 22 bases sitting between them. This CDR3 is 14 amino acids long. The germline V gene encodes CDR1 MNHEY and CDR2 SVGAGI. The CDR3 DNA is TGTGCCAGTCGAGTGGGGCGCAGCCTGGGGAAACTGTTTTTT. Amino acid sequence: CASRVGRSLGKLFF.

The chain couples TRBV28 to TRBJ2-2, with TRBD1 as a possible D gene (5 bases). The V gene lost 5 bases and the J gene lost 6 bases, with 28 bases spanning the gap. Per germline, CDR1 MDHEN and CDR2 SYDVKM. This CDR3 region has 19 residues. The CDR3 coding sequence is TGTGCCAGCAGTGTCTGGGGCAATCCCAAACCCCAAACACCCGGGGAGCTGTTTTTT. Translating gives CASSVWGNPKPQTPGELFF.